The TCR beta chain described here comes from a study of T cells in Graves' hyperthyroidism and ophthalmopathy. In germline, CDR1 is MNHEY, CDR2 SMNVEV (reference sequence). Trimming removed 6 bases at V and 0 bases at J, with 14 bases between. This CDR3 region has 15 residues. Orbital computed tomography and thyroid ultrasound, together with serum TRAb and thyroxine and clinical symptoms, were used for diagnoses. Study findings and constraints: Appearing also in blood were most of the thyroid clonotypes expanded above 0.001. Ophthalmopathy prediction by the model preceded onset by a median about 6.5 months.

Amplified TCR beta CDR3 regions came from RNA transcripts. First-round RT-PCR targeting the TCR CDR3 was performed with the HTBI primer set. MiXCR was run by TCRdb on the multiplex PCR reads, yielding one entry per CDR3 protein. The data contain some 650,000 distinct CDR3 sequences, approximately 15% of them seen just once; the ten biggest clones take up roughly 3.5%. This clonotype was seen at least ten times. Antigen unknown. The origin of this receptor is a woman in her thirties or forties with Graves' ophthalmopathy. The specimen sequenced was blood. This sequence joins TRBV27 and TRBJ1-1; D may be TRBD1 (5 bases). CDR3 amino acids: CASSLGGDLNTEAFF. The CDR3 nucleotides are TGTGCCAGCAGCCTGGGGGGGGATCTGAACACTGAAGCTTTCTTT.